What follows is one TCR beta chain and its context. Its antigen is currently unknown. Replicate PCRs for sorted subsets used approximately 220 ng DNA; this equaled around 29,000 T cell genomes. Data came from immunoSEQ multiplex PCR; TCRdb stores just in-frame clones and leaves some out. The sample has roughly 1,500,000 clones, about 98% seen once. The data belong to a study of shared clonotypes between healthy human individuals. General study findings and limits: Few donors limited the genetic and exposure-history diversity represented.

The donor cohort consisted entirely of Caucasian adults residing in Nashville, Tennessee. The CDR3 consists of 14 residues. Germline V gene lookup returns CDR1 KGHSH and CDR2 LQKENI. Trimming pared 0 bases from V and 3 bases from J, leaving 8 bases between. This sequence originates from a man aged 30 to 39 in good health. The material sequenced was naive CD4+ T cells sorted from blood. Sample subset: CD45RA+ positively selected. The J gene is TRBJ1-2, the V gene TRBV18; D possibly corresponds to TRBD1 (6 bases). CDR3 protein: CASSPPRGYYGYTF. The CDR3 nucleotides read TGTGCCAGCTCACCACCGAGGGGGTACTATGGCTACACCTTC.